This T cell receptor beta chain was identified in a study of shared clonotypes between healthy human individuals. Across the study: CD4 naive and CD4 memory each took three plates per donor, while CD8 naive took two and CD8 memory one. Study-level points and caveats: Blood alone was sampled, and tissue repertoires likely differ. Despite large depth, rarefaction showed incomplete sorted-subset sequencing.

V was shortened by 2 bases and J by 2 bases, with 12 bases between the two germline ends. There are 15 residues in the CDR3. The germline CDR1 and CDR2 sequences are SGHRS and YFSETQ. The assay was immunoSEQ multiplex PCR, and TCRdb's table has in-frame clones only and misses some. The sample has roughly 1,100,000 clones; about three quarters are singletons. Worth noting for this clone: Its antigen is still unknown.

The sample taken for sequencing was memory CD4+ T cells sorted from blood. Specified subset: CD45RA-negative fraction. The rearrangement uses TRBV5-1 and TRBJ2-3; TRBD2 is a possible D gene (5 bases). This TCR came from a man between 18 and 29 years old in good health. The CDR3 loop is CASSFTGVNTDTQYF. DNA of the CDR3: TGCGCCAGCAGCTTTACCGGGGTAAACACAGATACGCAGTATTTT.